The sample holds a few counts of the clone carrying this T cell receptor beta chain. This entry is derived from a study of T cells in Graves' hyperthyroidism and ophthalmopathy. It was RNA transcripts that yielded the amplified TCR beta CDR3 regions. The HTBI set primed first-round TCR CDR3 RT-PCR. Via MiXCR, TCRdb re-called the multiplex PCR reads, giving one row per CDR3 protein. The sample records a few hundred thousand distinct CDR3 sequences, just over 14% being singletons. Per germline, CDR1 SGHRS and CDR2 YFSETQ. The V end was cut by 2 bases, the J end by 1 base, with 6 bases between. The CDR3 sequence is 14 residues long. Those with hyperthyroidism were 18 to 65 years old, newly diagnosed, and ill for under 2 months. The diagnoses drew upon clinical symptoms, serum thyroxine and TRAb, thyroid ultrasound and orbital computed tomography.

The specimen was blood. The source of this sequence is a woman in her thirties or forties with Graves' hyperthyroidism that later progressed to Graves' ophthalmopathy. The chain joins TRBV5-1 to TRBJ2-2, with D unclear. In DNA, the CDR3 is TGCGCCAGCAGCTTCGAAGGGAACACCGGGGAGCTGTTTTTT. It specifies CASSFEGNTGELFF.